This passage covers 7 T cell receptor beta chains from one sample sequenced in a study of blood T cell repertoires in COVID-19. Using immunoSEQ multiplex PCR, the repertoire was profiled, and TCRdb retains in-frame clones only, with some absent. The data show about 140,000 clones, with 84% seen just once and approximately 1.8% held by the top ten. The source material was PBMCs or T cells enriched from blood (not recorded which). Receptor source: a woman aged 18-35 years who had been exposed to COVID-19.

The rearrangement joins TRBV6-2 or TRBV6-3 to TRBJ1-5; D uncertain. The CDR3 has 14 amino acids. Trimming shortened V by 2 bases and J by 4 bases, and 9 bases separated the two germline ends. Germline CDR1 and CDR2: MNHEY and SVGEGT. The CDR3 loop is CASSYRRDNQPQHF. In DNA, the CDR3 is TGTGCCAGCAGTTACCGACGGGATAATCAGCCCCAGCATTTT.

The rearrangement uses TRBV21-1 and TRBJ1-5. TRBV21-1 is marked as a pseudogene. This CDR3 is built from 16 residues. This CDR3 reads CASSRGSDGGDQPQHF. CDR3 DNA sequence: TGTGCCAGCAGCAGAGGGTCCGATGGAGGGGACCAGCCCCAGCATTTT.

Points on this clone: The same CDR3 is also encoded by other DNA sequences in this sample. The CDR3 reads CASSWTSGSLYEQYF. For the CDR3, the DNA is TGTGCCAGCAGCTGGACTAGCGGGAGTCTCTACGAGCAGTACTTC. The chain has TRBV11-2 and TRBJ2-7; 13 bases are a match to TRBD2. Germline loops: CDR1 SGHAT, CDR2 FQNNGV. J gave up 3 bases and V 4 bases, and 3 bases lay outside the gene matches. The CDR3 sequence is 15 residues long.

The chain carries TRBV6-5 and TRBJ1-1; D might be TRBD1 (6 bases). V dropped 2 bases and J dropped 5 bases, with 15 bases sitting between them. Germline-derived CDR1 and CDR2 are MNHEY and SVGAGI. This CDR3 is 15 amino acids long. The CDR3 sequence: CASSYAGGAWTEAFF. The CDR3 DNA reads TGTGCCAGCAGTTACGCGGGGGGGGCATGGACTGAAGCTTTCTTT.

The chain joins TRBV6-4 to TRBJ2-7, with 11 bases lining up with TRBD2. Germline loops: CDR1 MRHNA, CDR2 SNTAGT. V dropped 4 bases and J dropped 2; count of bases not matched to a gene: 4. This CDR3 is built from 15 residues. The CDR3 loop is CASSGLTSGAYEQYF. For the CDR3, the DNA is TGTGCCAGCAGTGGGCTGACTAGCGGGGCCTACGAGCAGTACTTC.

V and J are TRBV24-1 and TRBJ2-1, with TRBD1 matching 11 bases. Germline V gene sequence: CDR1 KGHDR, CDR2 SFDVKD. This CDR3 comprises 14 residues. The J segment lost 8 bases and the V segment lost 7 bases, leaving 6 bases of the junction unmatched. The CDR3 sequence: CATRGTGGLDEQFF. The CDR3 region has the DNA TGTGCCACCAGAGGGACAGGGGGGTTGGATGAGCAGTTCTTC.

J is TRBJ1-1 and V is TRBV6-6; 10 bases are a match to TRBD1. Germline assignment: CDR1 MNHNY and CDR2 SVGAGI (reference sequence). The CDR3 consists of 16 residues. Trimming at V came to 5 bases and at J to 5 bases, leaving 11 bases not matched to a gene. CDR3 nucleotides: TGTGCCAGCAGTACGACCCCGGACAGGGGGAGGACTGAAGCTTTCTTT. Translated: CASSTTPDRGRTEAFF.